The 4 T cell receptor beta chains below were found in one sample sequenced in a study of blood T cell repertoires in COVID-19. The table came from immunoSEQ multiplex PCR; TCRdb's copy has only in-frame clones and leaves some out. The profile shows around 100,000 clones, roughly 80% of them singletons. Sequencing was carried out using peripheral blood. The receptors shown here come from a woman in her seventies with acute or convalescent COVID-19.

This chain connects TRBV6-5 to TRBJ2-2; D gene uncertain. The CDR3 spans 14 residues. Germline V gene sequence: CDR1 MNHEY, CDR2 SVGAGI. V was trimmed by 8 bases and J by 0 bases, leaving 10 bases between them. The CDR3 spells CASDWRPNTGELFF. DNA of the CDR3: TGTGCCAGCGACTGGAGACCGAACACCGGGGAGCTGTTTTTT.

V and J are TRBV20-1 and TRBJ2-5; possibly TRBD1 for D (5 bases). Trimming left V 8 bases short and J 4 bases short, with 11 bases between. CDR3 length: 11 amino acids. Germline loops: CDR1 DFQATT, CDR2 SNEGSKA (reference sequence). CDR3 in DNA: TGCAGTTTCGGACAAGGAGAGACCCAGTACTTC. Encoded protein: CSFGQGETQYF.

The CDR3 DNA sequence: TGTGCCAGCACGTCGGTGGGGGGGATGGGTCAGCCCCAGCATTTT. It is translated as CASTSVGGMGQPQHF. V usage is TRBV2 and J usage is TRBJ1-5, with D possibly matching TRBD1 (5 bases). The CDR3 totals 15 residues. V was clipped by 7 bases and J by 6 bases, with 19 bases between them. Per germline, CDR1 SNHLY and CDR2 FYNNEI.

The chain employs TRBV27 and TRBJ1-2; 7 positions match TRBD1. The CDR3 spans 13 residues. With 8 bases clipped from V and 7 bases from J, the junction kept 10 bases outside the gene matches. From germline, CDR1 is MNHEY and CDR2 SMNVEV (reference sequence). CDR3: CASVDRTHGGYTF. Here the CDR3 DNA reads TGTGCCAGCGTGGACAGGACGCACGGTGGCTACACCTTC.